These 14 T cell receptor beta chains share one sample of origin, sequenced in a study of blood T cell repertoires in COVID-19. Repertoires were generated with immunoSEQ multiplex PCR, while TCRdb's copy carries only in-frame clones and drops some. This sample has roughly 200,000 clones; 80% to 90% occur once, and the top ten carry just over 8.5%. Material: peripheral blood. These receptors were obtained from a man aged 40-49 years with active or convalescent COVID-19.

This chain connects TRBV27 to TRBJ1-1, with 9 positions matching TRBD1. V shed 3 bases and J 0 bases; nucleotides not matched to a gene: 8. Germline V CDR1 and CDR2: MNHEY, SMNVEV (reference sequence). The CDR3 extends over 17 amino acids. In DNA form, the CDR3 reads TGTGCCAGCAGTTTGACACAGGGGGCTTTGATGAACACTGAAGCTTTCTTT. Protein sequence: CASSLTQGALMNTEAFF.

This chain joins TRBV18 and TRBJ1-1, with TRBD1 matching over 7 bases. The CDR3 runs to 14 residues. Germline loops: CDR1 KGHSH, CDR2 LQKENI. J was trimmed by 7 bases and V by 6 bases; bases with no gene match: 11. The DNA of the CDR3 is TGTGCCAGCTCGTCGGGACAGAATGACAATGAAGCTTTCTTT. It codes for CASSSGQNDNEAFF.

The chain carries TRBV5-8 and TRBJ2-3; 9 bases align to TRBD2. There are 19 residues in the CDR3. Trimming at V came to 4 bases and at J to 3 bases, leaving 18 bases not matched to a gene. CDR1 and CDR2 from the germline V gene are SGHTS and YDEGEE. In DNA, the CDR3 is TGTGCCAGCAGCACCTCCCAGAGCGCGGGAGGGATCTTGACAGATACGCAGTATTTT. Protein sequence: CASSTSQSAGGILTDTQYF. The full variable domain, rest sourced from reference TRBV5-8 and TRBJ2-3, is EAGVTQSPTHLIKTRGQQATLRCSPISGHTSVYWYQQALGLGLQFLLWYDEGEERNRGNFPPRFSGRQFPNYSSELNVNALELEDSALYLCASSTSQSAGGILTDTQYFGPGTRLTVL.

This chain joins TRBV30 and TRBJ1-5; TRBD1 aligns across 7 bases. Trimming cost V 1 base and J 4 bases; bases outside gene matches: 7. Looked up from germline, CDR1 is GTSNPN and CDR2 is SVGIG (reference sequence). This CDR3 region has 15 residues. The CDR3 loop reads CAWSGGQPLNQPQHF. DNA for the CDR3: TGTGCCTGGAGTGGGGGACAGCCTCTTAATCAGCCCCAGCATTTT.

This sequence joins TRBV6-2 or TRBV6-3 and TRBJ2-7, with TRBD1 identical over 10 bases. The CDR3 has 15 amino acids. V shed 4 bases, J shed 1 base, and the junction held 4 bases outside the gene matches. CDR1 is MNHEY and CDR2 is SVGEGT in the germline V gene. CDR3 DNA: TGTGCCAGCAGTTCCTGGACAGGGGGATCCTACGAGCAGTACTTC. Its translation is CASSSWTGGSYEQYF.

The chain combines TRBV9 with TRBJ2-1, with D perhaps matching TRBD2 (5 bases). The germline V gene has CDR1 SGDLS and CDR2 YYNGEE. The CDR3 spans 15 residues. Trimming stripped 1 base from V and 6 bases from J, with 14 bases between. The CDR3 spells CASSVNGIGVNEQFF. The CDR3 DNA reads TGTGCCAGCAGCGTAAACGGGATCGGCGTCAATGAGCAGTTCTTC.

The gene calls are TRBV5-1 and TRBJ1-1; 11 nucleotides agree with TRBD1. CDR3 length: 17 residues. The ends lost 2 bases at V and 4 bases at J; junction bases unmatched: 10. Germline V gives CDR1 SGHRS, CDR2 YFSETQ. The CDR3 loop is CASSLPGQGGLGTEAFF. The CDR3 DNA is TGCGCCAGCAGCTTACCGGGACAGGGGGGCCTCGGCACTGAAGCTTTCTTT. The full variable domain, its missing parts supplied by reference TRBV5-1 and TRBJ1-1, is KAGVTQTPRYLIKTRGQQVTLSCSPISGHRSVSWYQQTPGQGLQFLFEYFSETQRNKGNFPGRFSGRQFSNSRSEMNVSTLELGDSALYLCASSLPGQGGLGTEAFFGQGTRLTVV.

The CDR3 here is CASSTFAGGPSTDTQYF. The CDR3 nucleotides are TGTGCCAGTAGCACCTTCGCGGGGGGGCCGAGCACAGATACGCAGTATTTT. V and J are TRBV19 and TRBJ2-3, with 9 bases matching TRBD2. The CDR3 runs 17 residues. Trimming removed 6 bases from V and 0 bases from J; junction bases left unmatched: 10. In germline, CDR1 is LNHDA, CDR2 SQIVND (reference sequence).

The gene calls are TRBV19 and TRBJ2-3, with D perhaps TRBD1 (6 bases). Trimming removed 4 bases from V and 3 bases from J, with 11 bases in between. There are 14 residues in the CDR3. CDR1 is LNHDA, CDR2 SQIVND, per germline (reference sequence). The CDR3: CASSRGQGTDTQYF. CDR3 nucleotides: TGTGCCAGTAGTAGAGGGCAGGGGACAGATACGCAGTATTTT.

The chain uses TRBV18 and TRBJ2-7; tentative D call: TRBD2 (7 bases). V was pared by 6 bases and J by 1 base, with 19 bases between. The CDR3 is made up of 16 amino acids. The germline gives CDR1 KGHSH, CDR2 LQKENI. CDR3 sequence (DNA): TGTGCCAGCTCCCCCAGGCAAGGGGGGGGATCCTACGAGCAGTACTTC. It yields the protein CASSPRQGGGSYEQYF.

This clone showed up just once. V gene TRBV4-1 combines with J gene TRBJ1-1; 8 bases line up with TRBD1. Germline lookup yields CDR1 MGHRA and CDR2 YSYEKL. The CDR3 is made up of 14 amino acids. J lost 7 bases, V lost 2 bases, and 6 bases had no gene match. The CDR3 loop is CASSQTQGAGEAFF. Here the CDR3 DNA reads TGCGCCAGCAGCCAAACTCAGGGGGCAGGTGAAGCTTTCTTT.

The chain is built from TRBV4-2 and TRBJ1-2; D is perhaps TRBD1 (5 bases). Germline V lookup: CDR1 LGHNA, CDR2 YNFKEQ. This CDR3 has 15 amino acids. Trimming removed 4 bases from V and 1 base from J, with 13 bases in between. This CDR3 is CASSPTGLINYGYTF. The CDR3, as DNA: TGTGCCAGCAGCCCAACGGGACTGATTAACTATGGCTACACCTTC.

The chain is built from TRBV10-3 and TRBJ2-4; 10 bases match TRBD1. There are 16 residues in the CDR3. With 4 bases clipped from V and 7 bases from J, the junction kept 10 bases outside the gene matches. CDR1 ENHRY and CDR2 SYGVKD come from the germline V gene. The CDR3, as DNA: TGTGCCATCAGTGTGAAACCGACAGGGGGCGATAACATTCAGTACTTC. Translation gives CAISVKPTGGDNIQYF.

The chain couples TRBV9 to TRBJ1-1, with a tentative D call TRBD1 (6 bases). The CDR3 totals 15 residues. V lost 4 bases to trimming and J lost 4 bases, with 17 bases between them. Germline V gives CDR1 SGDLS, CDR2 YYNGEE. The CDR3 coding sequence is TGTGCCAGCAGCCAAACAGGGTCCGGTGGCACTGAAGCTTTCTTT. It specifies CASSQTGSGGTEAFF.